The subject of this entry is one TCR beta chain. In this sample, this clonotype turned up many times. What antigen it recognizes has not been identified. Per-nucleotide qualities are absent, and no much larger clonotype sits a single base away. This record belongs to a study of T cell repertoires in cytomegalovirus infection (dated by TCRdb to the late 2010s). Broadly, across the study: The HLA type of each donor mattered for the analysis, because public TCR beta signatures pointed to carriage of CMV infection along with the matching HLA type.

What the authors observed across the whole study: In both this cohort and an independent cohort of some 370 donors, the cumulative frequency of public TCR beta family members distinguished carriers of CMV infection plus the relevant HLA type. The ex vivo response was dominated by HLA-C-restricted CMV-specific TCR beta clonotypes, and the single most frequent clonotype in two of eight donors was supplied by these HLA-C-restricted clonotypes.

The sequencer listed for this sample is Illumina HiSeq 1500. TCRdb took the public reads, trimmed them with fastp at Q25, ran MiXCR for clone calling and kept in-frame beta chains. Identical CDR3 proteins give one entry, which carries the most common genes and DNA. Here the sample has 76,000 or so distinct CDR3 sequences; more than 3% occur a single time. The top ten clones comprise approximately 5% of the sample. V loses 7 bases, J loses 4 bases, and the germline ends lie 19 bases apart. The CDR3 goes from the cysteine to the phenylalanine over 15 residues. The only DNA kept is the CDR3, 45 bases in frame from the first base.

This TCR derives from a human donor in good health (CMV status not recorded). Some clones in this sample may be carry-over from other donors' samples. Sequencing was performed on PBMCs. The chain is assembled from TRBV23-1 and TRBJ1-1, and possibly TRBD1, on 6 matching bases. TRBV23-1 is an ORF, with its function uncertain. The DNA reads as follows: TGCGCCAGCACGACCAGACCGGGACACATCACTGAAGCTTTCTTT. The translation is CASTTRPGHITEAFF.